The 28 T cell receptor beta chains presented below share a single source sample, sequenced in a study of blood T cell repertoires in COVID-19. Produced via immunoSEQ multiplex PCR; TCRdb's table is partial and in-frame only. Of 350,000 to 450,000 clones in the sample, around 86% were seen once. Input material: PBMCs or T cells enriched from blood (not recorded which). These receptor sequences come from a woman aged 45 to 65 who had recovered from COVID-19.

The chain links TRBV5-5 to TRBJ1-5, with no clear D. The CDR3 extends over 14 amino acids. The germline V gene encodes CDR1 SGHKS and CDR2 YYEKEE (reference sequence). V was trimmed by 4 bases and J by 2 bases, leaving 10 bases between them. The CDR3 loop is CASSREGGNQPQHF. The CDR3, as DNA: TGTGCCAGCAGCAGGGAGGGAGGCAATCAGCCCCAGCATTTT. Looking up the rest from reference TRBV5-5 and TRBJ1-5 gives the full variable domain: DAGVTQSPTHLIKTRGQQVTLRCSPISGHKSVSWYQQVLGQGPQFIFQYYEKEERGRGNFPDRFSARQFPNYSSELNVNALLLGDSALYLCASSREGGNQPQHFGDGTRLSIL.

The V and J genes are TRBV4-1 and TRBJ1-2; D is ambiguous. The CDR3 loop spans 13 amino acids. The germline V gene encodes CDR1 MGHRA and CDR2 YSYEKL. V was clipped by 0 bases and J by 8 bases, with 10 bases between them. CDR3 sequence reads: CASSQEEGGGYTF. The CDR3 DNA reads TGCGCCAGCAGCCAAGAGGAAGGCGGCGGCTACACCTTC.

The CDR3 region has the DNA TGTGCCAGCAGTTACGGCGGGGATCAGGGCTACACCTTC. This translates into CASSYGGDQGYTF. The chain uses TRBV6-5 and TRBJ1-2, with D uncertain. The CDR3 spans 13 residues. V lost 2 bases, J lost 8 bases, and 12 bases lay in between. Per germline, CDR1 MNHEY and CDR2 SVGAGI.

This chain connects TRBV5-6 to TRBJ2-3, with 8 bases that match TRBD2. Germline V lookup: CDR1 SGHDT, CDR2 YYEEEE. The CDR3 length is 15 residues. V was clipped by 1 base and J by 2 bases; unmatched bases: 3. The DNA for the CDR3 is TGTGCCAGCAGCTTGACCGGACTAGCCACAGATACGCAGTATTTT. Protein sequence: CASSLTGLATDTQYF.

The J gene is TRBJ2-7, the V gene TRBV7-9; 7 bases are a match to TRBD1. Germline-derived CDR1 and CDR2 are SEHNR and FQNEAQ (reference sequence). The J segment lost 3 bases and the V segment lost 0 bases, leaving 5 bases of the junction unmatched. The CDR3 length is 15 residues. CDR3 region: CASSLALGQLYEQYF. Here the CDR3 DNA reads TGTGCCAGCAGCTTAGCTCTGGGACAGCTCTACGAGCAGTACTTC.

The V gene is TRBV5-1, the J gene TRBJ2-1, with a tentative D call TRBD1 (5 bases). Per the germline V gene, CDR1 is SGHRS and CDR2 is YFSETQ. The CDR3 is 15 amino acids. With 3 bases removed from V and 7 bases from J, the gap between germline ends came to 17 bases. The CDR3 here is CASSSAGQSANEQFF. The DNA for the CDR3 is TGCGCCAGCAGCTCGGCAGGGCAGTCCGCGAATGAGCAGTTCTTC.

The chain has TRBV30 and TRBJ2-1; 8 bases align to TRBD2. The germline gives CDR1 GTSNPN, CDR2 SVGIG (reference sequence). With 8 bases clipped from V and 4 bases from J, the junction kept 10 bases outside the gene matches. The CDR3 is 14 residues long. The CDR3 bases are TGTGCCGCTTTGATAGCGGGAAATTACAATGAGCAGTTCTTC. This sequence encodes CAALIAGNYNEQFF.

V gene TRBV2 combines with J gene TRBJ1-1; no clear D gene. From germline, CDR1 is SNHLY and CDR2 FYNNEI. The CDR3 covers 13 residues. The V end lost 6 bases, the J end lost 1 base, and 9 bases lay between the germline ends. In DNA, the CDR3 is TGTGCCAGCAGGAGGGCAGAGAACACTGAAGCTTTCTTT. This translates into CASRRAENTEAFF. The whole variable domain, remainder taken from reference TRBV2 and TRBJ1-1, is EPEVTQTPSHQVTQMGQEVILRCVPISNHLYFYWYRQILGQKVEFLVSFYNNEISEKSEIFDDQFSVERPDGSNFTLKIRSTKLEDSAMYFCASRRAENTEAFFGQGTRLTVV.

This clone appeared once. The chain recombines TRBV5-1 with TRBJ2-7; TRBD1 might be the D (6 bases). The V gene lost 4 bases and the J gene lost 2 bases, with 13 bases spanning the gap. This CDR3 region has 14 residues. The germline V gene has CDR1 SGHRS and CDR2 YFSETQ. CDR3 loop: CASSLRQDAYEQYF. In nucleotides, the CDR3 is TGCGCCAGCAGCCTACGACAGGACGCCTACGAGCAGTACTTC. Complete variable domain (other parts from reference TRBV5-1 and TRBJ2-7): KAGVTQTPRYLIKTRGQQVTLSCSPISGHRSVSWYQQTPGQGLQFLFEYFSETQRNKGNFPGRFSGRQFSNSRSEMNVSTLELGDSALYLCASSLRQDAYEQYFGPGTRLTVT.

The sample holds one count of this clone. The DNA of the CDR3 is TGTGCCAGCAGCTTAGCCCCCCCGGCGGCAAACACTGAAGCTTTCTTT. It yields the protein CASSLAPPAANTEAFF. This chain uses TRBV7-2 with TRBJ1-1, with no clear D. Per germline, CDR1 SGHTA and CDR2 FQGNSA. CDR3 length equals 16 residues. V dropped 0 bases and J dropped 2 bases, with 13 bases sitting between them. The complete variable domain, with remaining parts taken from reference TRBV7-2 and TRBJ1-1, reads GAGVSQSPSNKVTEKGKDVELRCDPISGHTALYWYRQSLGQGLEFLIYFQGNSAPDKSGLPSDRFSAERTGGSVSTLTIQRTQQEDSAVYLCASSLAPPAANTEAFFGQGTRLTVV.

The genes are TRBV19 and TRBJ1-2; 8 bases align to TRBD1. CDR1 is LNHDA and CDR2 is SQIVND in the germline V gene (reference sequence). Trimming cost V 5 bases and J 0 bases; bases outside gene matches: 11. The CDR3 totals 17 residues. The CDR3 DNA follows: TGTGCCAGTAGTGTAACAGGGGGATCCCTCTCTAACTATGGCTACACCTTC. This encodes CASSVTGGSLSNYGYTF.

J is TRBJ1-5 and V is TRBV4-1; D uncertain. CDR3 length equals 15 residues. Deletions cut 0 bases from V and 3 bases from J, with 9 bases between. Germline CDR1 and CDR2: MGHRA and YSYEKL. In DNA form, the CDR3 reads TGCGCCAGCAGCCAAGATCGGGTCCCCAATCAGCCCCAGCATTTT. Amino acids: CASSQDRVPNQPQHF.

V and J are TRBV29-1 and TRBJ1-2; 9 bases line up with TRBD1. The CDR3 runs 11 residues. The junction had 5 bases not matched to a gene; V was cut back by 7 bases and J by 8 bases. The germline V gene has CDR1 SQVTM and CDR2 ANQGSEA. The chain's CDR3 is CSARTGEGYTF. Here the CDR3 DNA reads TGCAGCGCCAGGACAGGGGAAGGCTACACCTTC.

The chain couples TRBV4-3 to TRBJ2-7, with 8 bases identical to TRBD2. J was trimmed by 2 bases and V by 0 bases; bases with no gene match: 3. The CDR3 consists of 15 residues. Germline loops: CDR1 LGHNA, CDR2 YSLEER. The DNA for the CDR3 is TGCGCCAGCAGCCAAGAGCGGGGACTAGCCTACGAGCAGTACTTC. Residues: CASSQERGLAYEQYF.

The CDR3, as DNA: TGCAGCGCCGCCAGTCCCGGGGGAGGAAACACCATATATTTT. Protein product: CSAASPGGGNTIYF. V gene TRBV29-1 combines with J gene TRBJ1-3; D possibly corresponds to TRBD1 (5 bases). The V gene's germline CDR1 is SQVTM and CDR2 ANQGSEA. The CDR3 loop spans 14 amino acids. V was trimmed by 7 bases and J by 4 bases, leaving 17 bases between them. Together with reference TRBV29-1 and TRBJ1-3, the CDR3 gives the full variable domain: SAVISQKPSRDICQRGTSLTIQCQVDSQVTMMFWYRQQPGQSLTLIATANQGSEATYESGFVIDKFPISRPNLTFSTLTVSNMSPEDSSIYLCSAASPGGGNTIYFGEGSWLTVV.

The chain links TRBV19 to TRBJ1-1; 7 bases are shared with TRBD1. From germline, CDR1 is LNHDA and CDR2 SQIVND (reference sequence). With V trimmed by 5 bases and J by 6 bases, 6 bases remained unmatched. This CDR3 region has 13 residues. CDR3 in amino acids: CASSGQVGAEAFF. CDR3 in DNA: TGTGCCAGTAGTGGACAGGTTGGGGCTGAAGCTTTCTTT.

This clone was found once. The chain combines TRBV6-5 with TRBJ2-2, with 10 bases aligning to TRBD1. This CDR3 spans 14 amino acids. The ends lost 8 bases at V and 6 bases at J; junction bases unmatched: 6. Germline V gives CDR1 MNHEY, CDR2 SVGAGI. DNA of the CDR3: TGTGCCAGCTTCGGACAGGGGGGGGCCGGGGAGCTGTTTTTT. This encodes CASFGQGGAGELFF.

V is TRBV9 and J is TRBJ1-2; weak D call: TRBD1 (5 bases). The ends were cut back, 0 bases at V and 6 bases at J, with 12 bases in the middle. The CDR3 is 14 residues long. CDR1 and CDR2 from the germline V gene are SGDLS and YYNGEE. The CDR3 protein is CASSVGPGRDGYTF. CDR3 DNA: TGTGCCAGCAGCGTAGGTCCAGGGAGGGATGGCTACACCTTC. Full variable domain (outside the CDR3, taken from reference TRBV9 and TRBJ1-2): DSGVTQTPKHLITATGQRVTLRCSPRSGDLSVYWYQQSLDQGLQFLIQYYNGEERAKGNILERFSAQQFPDLHSELNLSSLELGDSALYFCASSVGPGRDGYTFGSGTRLTVV.

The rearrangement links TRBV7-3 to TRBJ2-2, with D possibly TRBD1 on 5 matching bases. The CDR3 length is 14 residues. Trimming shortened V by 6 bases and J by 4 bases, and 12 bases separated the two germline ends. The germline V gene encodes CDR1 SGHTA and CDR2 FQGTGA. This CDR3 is CASRPDRGTGELFF. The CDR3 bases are TGTGCCAGCAGGCCCGACAGAGGCACCGGGGAGCTGTTTTTT.

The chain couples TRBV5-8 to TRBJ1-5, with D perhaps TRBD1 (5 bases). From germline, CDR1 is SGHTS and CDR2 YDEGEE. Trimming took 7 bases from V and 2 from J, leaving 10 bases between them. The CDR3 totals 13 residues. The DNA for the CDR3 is TGTGCCAGCCGGGGGGTGGGCAATCAGCCCCAGCATTTT. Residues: CASRGVGNQPQHF.

The DNA for the CDR3 is TGTGCCAGCAGCTTGGGGGACAGGCCCTTCACAGATACGCAGTATTTT. It is translated as CASSLGDRPFTDTQYF. V and J are TRBV5-8 and TRBJ2-3; 8 bases are a match to TRBD1. V lost 0 bases to trimming and J lost 2 bases; unmatched junction nucleotides: 5. Germline values: CDR1 SGHTS, CDR2 YDEGEE. The CDR3 length is 16 residues. Variable domain in full (rest from reference TRBV5-8 and TRBJ2-3): EAGVTQSPTHLIKTRGQQATLRCSPISGHTSVYWYQQALGLGLQFLLWYDEGEERNRGNFPPRFSGRQFPNYSSELNVNALELEDSALYLCASSLGDRPFTDTQYFGPGTRLTVL.

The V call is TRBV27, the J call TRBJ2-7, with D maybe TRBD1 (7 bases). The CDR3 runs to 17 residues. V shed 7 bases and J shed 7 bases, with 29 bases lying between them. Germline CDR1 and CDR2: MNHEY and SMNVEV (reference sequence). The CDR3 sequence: CASNQHSLGAGGREQYF. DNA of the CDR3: TGTGCCAGCAATCAGCACTCCCTCGGGGCAGGGGGGAGGGAGCAGTACTTC.

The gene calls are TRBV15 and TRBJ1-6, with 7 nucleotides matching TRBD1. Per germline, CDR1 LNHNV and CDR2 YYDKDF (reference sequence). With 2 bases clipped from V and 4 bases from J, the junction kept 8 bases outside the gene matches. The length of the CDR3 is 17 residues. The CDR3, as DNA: TGTGCCACCAGCAGACTTTCCGGACAGGTTTATAATTCACCCCTCCACTTT. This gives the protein CATSRLSGQVYNSPLHF.

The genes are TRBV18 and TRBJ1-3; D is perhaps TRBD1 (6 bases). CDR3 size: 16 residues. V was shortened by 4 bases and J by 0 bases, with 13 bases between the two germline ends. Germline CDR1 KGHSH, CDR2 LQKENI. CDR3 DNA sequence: TGTGCCAGCTCACATCAGGGGCTTAACTCTGGAAACACCATATATTTT. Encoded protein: CASSHQGLNSGNTIYF.

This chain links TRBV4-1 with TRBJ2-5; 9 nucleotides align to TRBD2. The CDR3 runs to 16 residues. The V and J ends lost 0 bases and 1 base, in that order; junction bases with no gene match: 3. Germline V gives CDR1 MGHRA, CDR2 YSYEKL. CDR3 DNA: TGCGCCAGCAGCCAAGATAGACTAGCGGTCCAAGAGACCCAGTACTTC. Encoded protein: CASSQDRLAVQETQYF.

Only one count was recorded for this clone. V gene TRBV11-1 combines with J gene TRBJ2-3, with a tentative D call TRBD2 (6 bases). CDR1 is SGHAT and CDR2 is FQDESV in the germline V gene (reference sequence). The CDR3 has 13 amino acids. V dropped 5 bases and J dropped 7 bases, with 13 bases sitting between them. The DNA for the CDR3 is TGTGCCAGCAGCCCTGACGGGGGACATACGCAGTATTTT. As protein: CASSPDGGHTQYF.

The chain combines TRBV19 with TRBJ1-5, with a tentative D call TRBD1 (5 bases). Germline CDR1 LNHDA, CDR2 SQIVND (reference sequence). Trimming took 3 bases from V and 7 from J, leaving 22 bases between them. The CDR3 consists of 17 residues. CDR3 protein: CASSMFPTGEPTQPQHF. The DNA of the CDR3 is TGTGCCAGTAGTATGTTCCCCACAGGAGAACCTACGCAGCCCCAGCATTTT.

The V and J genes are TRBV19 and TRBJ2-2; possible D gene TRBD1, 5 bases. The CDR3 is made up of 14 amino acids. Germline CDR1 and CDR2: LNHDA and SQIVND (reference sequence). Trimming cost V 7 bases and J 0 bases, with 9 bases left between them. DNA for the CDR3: TGTGCCAGTAACAGGATAGCGAACACCGGGGAGCTGTTTTTT. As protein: CASNRIANTGELFF.